This T cell receptor (beta chain) was sequenced for a study of neurological immune-mediated disorders (dated by TCRdb to about 2019). For the study in its entirety: Among the approximately 34 multiple sclerosis patients, relapsing-remitting MS accounted for some 30 and secondary progressive MS accounted for 3. The study compared peripheral blood TCR-beta repertoires of HTLV-I-associated myelopathy (HAM/TSP) patients, multiple sclerosis patients and healthy controls using UMI-based sequencing. The 95 to 120 TCR-beta libraries included longitudinal samples, technical triplicates and paired sorted CD4+ and CD8+ T-cell subsets alongside PBMC samples. The cohort included approximately 68 subjects: some 14 with HAM/TSP, around 35 with multiple sclerosis, and some 20 healthy controls. Summary of the overall study and its limitations: No identical CDR3 amino acid sequences were shared among expanded clones across subjects, suggesting private TCR-beta repertoires in all groups. TCR clonal expansion was highest in HAM/TSP patients and lowest in MS patients, with MS patients falling below even healthy controls. The MS cluster showed no association with clinical or MRI features, and the authors stated that larger cohorts are needed. In a phylogenetic analysis, the repertoires of 18 out of 34 MS patients fell into a single cluster of related CDR3 sequences, pointing to a possible signature at the repertoire level.

As a fraction of the sample, this clonotype is medium-sized (0.01 to 0.1%). It has no known antigen specificity. Base quality data are lacking; no much larger clone is found one base away. Relative to germline, V is missing 3 bases and J is missing 1 base, with 11 bases of the junction outside any gene match. CDR1 and CDR2 were assigned from the germline V gene (reference sequence) as DFQATT and SNEGSKA. The CDR3 measures 17 amino acids from cysteine to phenylalanine. Only the CDR3 part of the read is kept: 51 bases, read in frame from the first base. Libraries from unsorted PBMCs were made from 2 million PBMCs kept in RNAlater at -80 degrees C until RNA extraction. The multiple sclerosis patients were enrolled in a US clinical protocol that evaluated disease progression with magnetic resonance imaging. Peripheral blood was subjected to Ficoll-Hypaque density gradient centrifugation to isolate PBMCs, which were then cryopreserved in liquid nitrogen.

cDNA was synthesized by template-switch 5'RACE using a primer with a 10-nucleotide random unique molecular identifier that tagged each TCR transcript. Every sequencing run covered 15-18 subjects and yielded more than 160 million TCR-beta sequences. The RNeasy kit was used to extract total RNA. The KAPA Real-time Library Amplification kit was used to amplify TCR-beta VDJ regions with primers targeting the TCR constant region and the 5'RACE anchor. Sample indexes and Illumina adaptors were added in a first PCR, after which library yield was increased in a second PCR. After purification with Ampure beads, the TCR product of roughly 650 bp was size-selected on a 2% E-gel SizeSelection system. Before pooling, libraries had their quality checked on a Bioanalyzer, their concentration measured with Qubit, and their quantity determined with the Kapa Library Quantification kit. An Illumina HiSeq 2500 sequenced the libraries paired-end 2 x 150 bp. To increase sequence diversity, about 25-30% phiX was spiked into each library pool. In the original analysis: The UMI-based MiGEC pipeline processed quality-filtered reads and removed over 75% of raw TCR sequences during error correction. VDJ genes were aligned to IMGT germline references, and each clonotype was defined by a unique CDR3 amino acid sequence together with V-J genes. Clonal expansion, Shannon diversity, and CDR3 relatedness (CalcPairwiseDistances, ClusterSamples) were evaluated with VDJtools, and phylogenetic trees were built with CLCbio workbench. Expanded clones were defined as having at least 8 unique UMIs, based on coefficient-of-variation modelling across technical triplicates. TCRdb took the public reads, trimmed them with fastp at Q25, ran MiXCR for clone calling and kept in-frame beta chains. Rows with a matching CDR3 protein are joined into one entry that keeps the most common DNA and genes. TCRdb's processing, not the authors', yielded these V and J calls. This sample comprises about 55,000 distinct CDR3 sequences, approximately 4.1% of them detected only once. Around 3% of the sample belongs to the ten largest clones.

Sequencing input: PBMCs. The TCR was taken from a man between 50 and 59 years old with multiple sclerosis. This chain joins TRBV20-1 to TRBJ2-3; TRBD2 agrees with 9 junctional bases. In nucleotides, the sequence is TGCAGTGCTAGGGACCTTTATGCGGGGGGGGGCACAGATACGCAGTATTTT. Its translation reads: CSARDLYAGGGTDTQYF.